This T cell receptor beta chain derives from a study of graft-versus-host responses after intestinal transplantation. The length of the CDR3 is 15 residues. Germline loops: CDR1 MNHNS, CDR2 SASEGT. The table came from immunoSEQ multiplex PCR; TCRdb's copy has only in-frame clones and leaves some out. The sample has roughly 28,000 clones; around 90% are singletons. The sample was PBMCs, taken about 450 days after intestinal transplantation. The receptor's source is a human patient who received an intestinal transplant, so some T cells may come from the graft donor. The chain has TRBV6-1 and TRBJ2-5; 11 bases fit TRBD2. The J call may be incorrect, as the DNA end agrees better with TRBJ2-7. CDR3 protein: CASSGLAGILYEQYF. CDR3 coding DNA: TGTGCCAGCAGTGGACTAGCGGGGATACTCTACGAGCAGTACTTC.